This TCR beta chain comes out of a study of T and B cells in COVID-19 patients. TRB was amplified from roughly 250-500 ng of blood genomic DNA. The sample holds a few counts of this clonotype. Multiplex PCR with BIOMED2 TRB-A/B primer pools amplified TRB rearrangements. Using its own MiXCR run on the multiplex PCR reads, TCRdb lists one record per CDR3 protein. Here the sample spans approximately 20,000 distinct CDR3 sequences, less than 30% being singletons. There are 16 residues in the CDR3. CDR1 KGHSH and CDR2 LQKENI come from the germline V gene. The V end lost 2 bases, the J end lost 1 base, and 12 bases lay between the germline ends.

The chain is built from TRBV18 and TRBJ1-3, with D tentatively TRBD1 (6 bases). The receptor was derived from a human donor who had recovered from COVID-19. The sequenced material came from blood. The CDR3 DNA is TGTGCCAGCTCACCAACCAGGGGCCAGTCTGGAAACACCATATATTTT. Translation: CASSPTRGQSGNTIYF.